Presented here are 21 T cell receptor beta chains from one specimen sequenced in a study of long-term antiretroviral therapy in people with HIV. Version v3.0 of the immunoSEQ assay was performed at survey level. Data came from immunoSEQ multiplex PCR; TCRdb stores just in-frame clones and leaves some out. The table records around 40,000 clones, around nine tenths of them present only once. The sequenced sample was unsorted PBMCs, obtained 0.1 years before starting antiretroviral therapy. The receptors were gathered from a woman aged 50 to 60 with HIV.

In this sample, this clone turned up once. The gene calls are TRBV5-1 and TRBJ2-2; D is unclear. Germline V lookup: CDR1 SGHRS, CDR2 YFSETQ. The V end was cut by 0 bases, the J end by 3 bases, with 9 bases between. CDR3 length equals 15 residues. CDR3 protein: CASSLALRDTGELFF. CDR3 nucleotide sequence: TGCGCCAGCAGCTTGGCCTTGCGCGACACCGGGGAGCTGTTTTTT.

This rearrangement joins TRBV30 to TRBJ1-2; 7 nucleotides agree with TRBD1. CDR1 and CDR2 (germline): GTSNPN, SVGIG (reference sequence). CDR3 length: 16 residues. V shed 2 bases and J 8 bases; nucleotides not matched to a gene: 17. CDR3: CAWSRGTEPLSRGYTF. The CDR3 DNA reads TGTGCCTGGAGTAGGGGGACAGAGCCTTTAAGTAGAGGCTACACCTTC.

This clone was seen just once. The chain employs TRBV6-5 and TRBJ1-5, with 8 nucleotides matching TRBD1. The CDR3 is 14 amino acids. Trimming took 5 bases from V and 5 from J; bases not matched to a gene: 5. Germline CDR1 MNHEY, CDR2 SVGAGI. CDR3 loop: CASSRGQGDQPQHF. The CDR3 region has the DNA TGTGCCAGCAGTCGCGGACAGGGAGATCAGCCCCAGCATTTT.

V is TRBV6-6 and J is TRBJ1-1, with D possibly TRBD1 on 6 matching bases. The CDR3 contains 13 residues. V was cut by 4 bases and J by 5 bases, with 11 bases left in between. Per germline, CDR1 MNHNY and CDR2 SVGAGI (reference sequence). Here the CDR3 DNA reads TGTGCCAGCAGTTTTCGGGGGGCGACTGAAGCTTTCTTT. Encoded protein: CASSFRGATEAFF.

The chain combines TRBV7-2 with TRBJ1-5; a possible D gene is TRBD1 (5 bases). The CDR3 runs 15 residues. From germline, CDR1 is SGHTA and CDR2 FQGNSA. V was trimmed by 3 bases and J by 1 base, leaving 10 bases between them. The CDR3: CASSLTVRSNQPQHF. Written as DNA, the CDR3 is TGTGCCAGCAGCTTGACAGTAAGGAGCAATCAGCCCCAGCATTTT.

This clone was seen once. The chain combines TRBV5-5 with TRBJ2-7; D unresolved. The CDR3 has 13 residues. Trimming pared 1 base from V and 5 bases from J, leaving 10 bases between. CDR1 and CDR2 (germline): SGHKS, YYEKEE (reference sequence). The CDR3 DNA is TGTGCCAGCAGCTTGTGGTCGCTAGACGAGCAGTACTTC. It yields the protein CASSLWSLDEQYF.

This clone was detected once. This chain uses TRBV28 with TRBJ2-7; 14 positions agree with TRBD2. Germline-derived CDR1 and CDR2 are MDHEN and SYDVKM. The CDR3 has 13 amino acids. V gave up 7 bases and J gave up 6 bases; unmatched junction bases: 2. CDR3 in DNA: TGTGCCAGCATTGGACTAGCGGGGGGCGAGCAGTACTTC. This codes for CASIGLAGGEQYF.

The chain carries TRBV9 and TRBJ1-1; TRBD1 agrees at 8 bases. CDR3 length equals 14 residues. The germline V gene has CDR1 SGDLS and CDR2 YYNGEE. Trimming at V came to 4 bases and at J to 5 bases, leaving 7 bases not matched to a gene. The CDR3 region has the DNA TGTGCCAGCAGCACCCGGACAGGGCGGACTGAAGCTTTCTTT. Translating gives CASSTRTGRTEAFF.

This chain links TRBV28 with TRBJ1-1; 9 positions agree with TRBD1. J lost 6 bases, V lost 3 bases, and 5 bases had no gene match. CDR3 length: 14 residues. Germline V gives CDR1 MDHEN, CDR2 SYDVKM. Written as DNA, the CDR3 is TGTGCCAGCAGTTTGGTCGGGACAGGGCCTGAAGCTTTCTTT. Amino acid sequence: CASSLVGTGPEAFF.

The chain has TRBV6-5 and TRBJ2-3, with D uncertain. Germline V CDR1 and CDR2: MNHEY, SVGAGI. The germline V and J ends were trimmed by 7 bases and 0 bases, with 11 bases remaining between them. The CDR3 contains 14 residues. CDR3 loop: CASNAVTSTDTQYF. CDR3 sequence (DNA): TGTGCCAGCAATGCGGTGACTAGCACAGATACGCAGTATTTT.

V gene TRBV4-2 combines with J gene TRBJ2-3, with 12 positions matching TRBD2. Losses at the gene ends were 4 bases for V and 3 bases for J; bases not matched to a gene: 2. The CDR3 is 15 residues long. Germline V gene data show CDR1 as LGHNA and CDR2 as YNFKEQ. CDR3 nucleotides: TGTGCCAGCAGCCTCGGACTAGCGGGGACAGATACGCAGTATTTT. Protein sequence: CASSLGLAGTDTQYF.

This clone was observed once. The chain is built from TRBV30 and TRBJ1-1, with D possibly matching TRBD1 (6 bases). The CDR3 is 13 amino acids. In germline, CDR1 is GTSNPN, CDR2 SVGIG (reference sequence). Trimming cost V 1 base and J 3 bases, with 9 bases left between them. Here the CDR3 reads CAWSDSGDTEAFF. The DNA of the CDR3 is TGTGCCTGGAGTGATTCAGGGGACACTGAAGCTTTCTTT.

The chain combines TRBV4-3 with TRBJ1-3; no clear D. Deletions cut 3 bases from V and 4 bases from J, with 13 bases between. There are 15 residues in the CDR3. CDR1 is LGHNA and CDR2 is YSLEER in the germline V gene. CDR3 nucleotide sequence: TGCGCCAGCAGCCACAGGATAGCCGAAGGAAACACCATATATTTT. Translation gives CASSHRIAEGNTIYF.

Here the CDR3 DNA reads TGTGCCAGCAGCCCCCGGGACAGGGACCCCTACGAGCAGTACTTC. Translating it yields CASSPRDRDPYEQYF. The chain carries TRBV7-2 and TRBJ2-7, with 9 bases identical to TRBD1. The germline V gene encodes CDR1 SGHTA and CDR2 FQGNSA. With V trimmed by 5 bases and J by 2 bases, 7 bases remained unmatched. The length of the CDR3 is 15 residues.

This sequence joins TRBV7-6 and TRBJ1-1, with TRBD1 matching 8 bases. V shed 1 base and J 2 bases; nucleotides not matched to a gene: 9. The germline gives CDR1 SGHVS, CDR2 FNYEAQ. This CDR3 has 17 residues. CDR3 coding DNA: TGTGCCAGCAGCTTAGATGTGACAGGGGTCGATAACACTGAAGCTTTCTTT. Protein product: CASSLDVTGVDNTEAFF.

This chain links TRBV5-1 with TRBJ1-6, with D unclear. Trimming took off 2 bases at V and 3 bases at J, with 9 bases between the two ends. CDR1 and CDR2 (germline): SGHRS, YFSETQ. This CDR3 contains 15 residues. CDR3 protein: CASSLEGNYNSPLHF. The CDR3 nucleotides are TGCGCCAGCAGCTTAGAGGGAAACTATAATTCACCCCTCCACTTT.

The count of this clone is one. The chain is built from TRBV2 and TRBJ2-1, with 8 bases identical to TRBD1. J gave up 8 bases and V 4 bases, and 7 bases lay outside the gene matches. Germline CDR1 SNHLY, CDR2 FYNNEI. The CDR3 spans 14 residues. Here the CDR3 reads CASSGSPDRDEQFF. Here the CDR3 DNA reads TGTGCCAGCAGTGGGAGCCCGGACAGGGATGAGCAGTTCTTC.

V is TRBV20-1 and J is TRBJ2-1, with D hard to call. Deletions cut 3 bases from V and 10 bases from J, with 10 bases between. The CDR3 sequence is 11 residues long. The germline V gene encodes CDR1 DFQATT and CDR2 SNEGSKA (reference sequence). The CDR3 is CSASTRGEQFF. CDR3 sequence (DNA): TGCAGTGCTAGTACCCGCGGAGAGCAGTTCTTC.

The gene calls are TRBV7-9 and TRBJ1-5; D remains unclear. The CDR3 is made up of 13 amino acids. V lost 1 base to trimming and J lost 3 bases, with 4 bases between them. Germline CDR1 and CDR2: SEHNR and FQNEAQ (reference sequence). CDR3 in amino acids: CASSLGTNQPQHF. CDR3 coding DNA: TGTGCCAGCAGCTTAGGGACCAATCAGCCCCAGCATTTT.

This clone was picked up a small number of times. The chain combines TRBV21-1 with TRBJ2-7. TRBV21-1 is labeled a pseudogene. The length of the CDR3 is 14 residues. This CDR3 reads CASSKVFRGAEQYF. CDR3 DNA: TGTGCCAGCAGCAAAGTTTTTAGGGGAGCCGAGCAGTACTTC.

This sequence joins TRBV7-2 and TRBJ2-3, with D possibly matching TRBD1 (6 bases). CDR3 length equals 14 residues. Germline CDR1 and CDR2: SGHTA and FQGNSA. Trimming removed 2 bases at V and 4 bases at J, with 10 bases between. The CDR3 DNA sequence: TGTGCCAGCAGCTTACTCAGGGGTCCAGATACGCAGTATTTT. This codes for CASSLLRGPDTQYF.